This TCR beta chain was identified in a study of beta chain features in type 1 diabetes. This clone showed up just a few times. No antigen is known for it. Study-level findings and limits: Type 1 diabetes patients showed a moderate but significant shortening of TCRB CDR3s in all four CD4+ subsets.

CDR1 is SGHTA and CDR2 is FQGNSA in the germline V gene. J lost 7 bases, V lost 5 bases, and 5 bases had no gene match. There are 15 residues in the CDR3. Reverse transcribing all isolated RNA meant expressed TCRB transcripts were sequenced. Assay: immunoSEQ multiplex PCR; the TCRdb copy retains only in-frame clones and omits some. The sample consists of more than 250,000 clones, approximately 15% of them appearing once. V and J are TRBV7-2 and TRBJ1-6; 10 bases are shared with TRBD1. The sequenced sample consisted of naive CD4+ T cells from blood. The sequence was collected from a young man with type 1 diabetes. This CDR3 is CASSPLGQGNSPLHF. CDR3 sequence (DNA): TGTGCCAGCAGCCCGCTGGGACAGGGGAATTCACCCCTCCACTTT.